This T cell receptor beta chain was identified during a study of T cell responses to AZD1222 COVID-19 vaccine. Study-wide results and caveats: Among AZD1222 vaccinees, only six or seven were seropositive at baseline. Repertoires were sampled only after the peak T cell response.

The length of the CDR3 is 15 residues. Germline CDR1 is KGHSH and CDR2 is LQKENI. V shed 5 bases, J shed 5 bases, and the junction held 8 bases outside the gene matches. Here immunoSEQ multiplex PCR was the method, and the copy in TCRdb shows in-frame clones only, minus some. The table includes 150,000 to 200,000 clones, around 92% detected once. With respect to this clone: Its antigen is not identified.

The sequenced sample was peripheral blood, obtained on day 0 of AZD1222 vaccination. The chain has TRBV18 and TRBJ1-5, with TRBD1 matching 8 bases. This clonotype was obtained from an adult in good health. The CDR3 region has the DNA TGTGCCAGCTCATCGACAGGGGTTGAATATCAGCCCCAGCATTTT. Translated: CASSSTGVEYQPQHF.